The next 10 T cell receptor beta chains were all read from a single sample in a study of blood T cell repertoires in COVID-19. Clones were sequenced by immunoSEQ multiplex PCR, and TCRdb holds only the in-frame ones, with some missing. Here the sample spans approximately 110,000 clones, around 76% being singletons. The specimen sequenced was peripheral blood. The receptor set was obtained from a woman aged 65 to 85 with acute or convalescent COVID-19.

The count of this clone is one. The gene calls are TRBV7-2 and TRBJ1-4, with D maybe TRBD1 (6 bases). The CDR3 is 15 residues long. The germline gives CDR1 SGHTA, CDR2 FQGNSA. Trimming removed 1 base at V and 7 bases at J, with 13 bases between. The CDR3 DNA is TGTGCCAGCAGCTTAGAGCAGGGGCGAAGTGAAAAACTGTTTTTT. Translated, it gives CASSLEQGRSEKLFF.

This chain joins TRBV18 and TRBJ2-5, with a possible D match to TRBD1 (6 bases). The germline V gene has CDR1 KGHSH and CDR2 LQKENI. V was cut by 5 bases and J by 2 bases, with 12 bases left in between. CDR3 size: 14 residues. The CDR3 here is CASSKDSVQETQYF. The CDR3 coding sequence is TGTGCCAGCTCAAAGGACAGTGTGCAAGAGACCCAGTACTTC.

This clone came up many times. The chain couples TRBV5-4 to TRBJ2-7, with D possibly TRBD2 on 7 matching bases. Germline-derived CDR1 and CDR2 are SGHNT and YYREEE (reference sequence). Trimming shortened V by 0 bases and J by 4 bases, and 11 bases separated the two germline ends. CDR3 size: 14 residues. The CDR3 region is CASSLGAGAYEQYF. CDR3 sequence (DNA): TGTGCCAGCAGCTTGGGGGCGGGGGCGTACGAGCAGTACTTC.

The rearrangement uses TRBV19 and TRBJ1-3; D is possibly TRBD1 (5 bases). Germline V gene data show CDR1 as LNHDA and CDR2 as SQIVND (reference sequence). This CDR3 spans 14 amino acids. Between the trimmed V and J ends, which lost 7 bases and 3 bases, there was a span of 13 bases. In nucleotides, the CDR3 is TGTGCCAGTAATCAGGGCGCCCTTGGAAACACCATATATTTT. Protein: CASNQGALGNTIYF.

This clone was counted between two and nine times. CDR3 loop: CASSQDSATDTQYF. In DNA form, the CDR3 reads TGCGCCAGCAGCCAAGATAGTGCCACAGATACGCAGTATTTT. The rearrangement uses TRBV4-3 and TRBJ2-3; D not certain. The CDR3 length is 14 residues. The V end was cut by 0 bases, the J end by 2 bases, with 6 bases between. The germline CDR1 and CDR2 sequences are LGHNA and YSLEER.

This chain links TRBV5-8 with TRBJ2-5; possible D gene TRBD1, 5 bases. From germline, CDR1 is SGHTS and CDR2 YDEGEE. With 4 bases removed from V and 2 bases from J, the gap between germline ends came to 15 bases. This CDR3 contains 15 residues. CDR3 amino acids: CASSPERQMQETQYF. The DNA of the CDR3 is TGTGCCAGCAGCCCAGAAAGACAGATGCAAGAGACCCAGTACTTC. The full variable domain, its missing parts supplied by reference TRBV5-8 and TRBJ2-5, is EAGVTQSPTHLIKTRGQQATLRCSPISGHTSVYWYQQALGLGLQFLLWYDEGEERNRGNFPPRFSGRQFPNYSSELNVNALELEDSALYLCASSPERQMQETQYFGPGTRLLVL.

This chain links TRBV2 with TRBJ1-3; D is undetermined. CDR3 length equals 13 residues. Germline V gives CDR1 SNHLY, CDR2 FYNNEI. V was shortened by 10 bases and J by 4 bases, with 14 bases between the two germline ends. As DNA, the CDR3 is TGTGCCAATCAACTCGAGGCCGGAAACACCATATATTTT. It yields the protein CANQLEAGNTIYF.

The chain carries TRBV19 and TRBJ1-5; TRBD1 aligns across 9 bases. CDR3 length equals 16 residues. CDR1 and CDR2 (germline): LNHDA, SQIVND (reference sequence). V lost 6 bases and J lost 4; bases outside the gene matches: 10. The CDR3 region is CASRPQTGGQNQPQHF. The CDR3 DNA reads TGTGCCAGTAGACCACAGACAGGGGGGCAGAATCAGCCCCAGCATTTT.

The V and J genes are TRBV30 and TRBJ1-6; the match to TRBD1 covers 9 bases. V trimming: 6 bases; J trimming: 5 bases; junction bases outside the gene matches: 5. The CDR3 has 14 residues. Germline CDR1 GTSNPN, CDR2 SVGIG (reference sequence). The CDR3 sequence is CACTGTGNNSPLHF. As DNA, the CDR3 is TGTGCCTGCACCGGGACAGGGAATAATTCACCCCTCCACTTT. Combining the CDR3 with reference TRBV30 and TRBJ1-6 gives the whole variable domain SQTIHQWPATLVQPVGSPLSLECTVEGTSNPNLYWYRQAAGRGLQLLFYSVGIGQISSEVPQNLSASRPQDRQFILSSKKLLLSDSGFYLCACTGTGNNSPLHFGNGTRLTVT.

This chain uses TRBV27 with TRBJ1-6; D unresolved. CDR3 length equals 17 residues. Germline loops: CDR1 MNHEY, CDR2 SMNVEV (reference sequence). V gave up 2 bases and J gave up 11 bases, with 22 bases separating them. As DNA, the CDR3 is TGTGCCAGCAGTTTAATTTCTCGCGGACTCGGAGGTCCACCCCTCCACTTT. Protein sequence: CASSLISRGLGGPPLHF.